The present entry profiles one T cell receptor beta chain with its context. Antigen specificity is unknown. The data derive from a study of T cell responses to AZD1222 COVID-19 vaccine. Study observations and caveats: Clonal diversity was possibly underestimated, and the donors were mostly white British, with more females. Breadth and depth of Spike-specific TCRs rose after two AZD1222 doses. Scientists sampled the repertoires only once the peak T cell response had passed.

Second doses at about 4 or about 12 weeks were pooled. The method was immunoSEQ multiplex PCR; TCRdb's version includes in-frame clones alone and lacks a portion of them. Of about 110,000 clones in the sample, roughly 90% were seen once. The CDR3 totals 13 residues. Germline trimming cut 5 bases from V and 4 bases from J; bases unmatched to any gene: 3. CDR1 is ENHRY, CDR2 SYGVKD, per germline. The chain links TRBV10-3 to TRBJ1-2; 8 bases line up with TRBD1. The sample consisted of peripheral blood, taken 28 days after the second AZD1222 dose. The origin of this receptor is an adult who received the AZD1222 COVID-19 vaccine. The CDR3 nucleotides are TGTGCCATCAGTACAGGGGGTGTCTATGGCTACACCTTC. This sequence encodes CAISTGGVYGYTF.